A selection of T cell receptor beta chains follows, all from one sample in a study of shared clonotypes between healthy human individuals. Method: immunoSEQ multiplex PCR; TCRdb's copy keeps in-frame clones and lacks some. Altogether about 2 million clones are present, around 96% being singletons, with the ten largest covering 0.9% to 1.3%. The sequenced sample consisted of naive CD8+ T cells sorted from blood. The receptors were gathered from a man younger than 35 in good health. Each CDR3 is given with its conserved first and last residue.

cdr3_aa,v_call,j_call
CSVEDRWENEHGYTF,TRBV29-1,TRBJ1-2
CASSPLYTWDYEQYF,TRBV5-1,TRBJ2-7
CASSSPTDNEQFF,TRBV7-8,TRBJ2-1
CASSEKKRTFSYEQYF,TRBV10-2,TRBJ2-7
CASSSHWERAVQETQYF,TRBV13,TRBJ2-5
CASSWGEGTGNTIYF,TRBV28,TRBJ1-3
CASSLSGGYEQYF,TRBV28,TRBJ2-7
CAWSGTGNTEAFF,TRBV30,TRBJ1-1
CASRQRQGENYGYTF,TRBV6-1,TRBJ1-2
CASTTGETQYF,TRBV6-5,TRBJ2-5
CAWEGGNTEAFF,TRBV30,TRBJ1-1
CASSQDKGGSSYEQYF,TRBV4-1,TRBJ2-7
CAWRQGWGNTIYF,TRBV30,TRBJ1-3
CASSQHPGLASDEQFF,TRBV4-1,TRBJ2-1
CAWSYFPQQFF,TRBV30,TRBJ2-1
CASSLAEQGAPYEQYF,TRBV5-5,TRBJ2-7
CASVQGAVYEQYF,TRBV7-9,TRBJ2-7
CASSPRTGTEQYF,TRBV9,TRBJ2-7
CASSERDRGIDEQYF,TRBV6-1,TRBJ2-7
CASNPQREAPHNEQFF,TRBV27,TRBJ2-1
CASSYRTGYLYEQYF,TRBV27,TRBJ2-7
CASSPPGGNEKLFF,TRBV7-9,TRBJ1-4
CASSAYQETQYF,TRBV11-2,TRBJ2-5
CASSLEWGGRETQYF,TRBV11-2,TRBJ2-5
CASSRQVGYQETQYF,TRBV5-5,TRBJ2-5
CASSLDTSYEQYF,TRBV4-2,TRBJ2-7
CASSLPSGTSGPLSYEQYF,TRBV11-2,TRBJ2-7
CAWSYSPPRNTEAFF,TRBV30,TRBJ1-1
CASTWVGTGALNTEAFF,TRBV27,TRBJ1-1
CASSVGQDYGYTF,TRBV28,TRBJ1-2
CASSSGTAKTKLFF,TRBV5-6,TRBJ1-4
CASSFRGDTQYF,TRBV7-2,TRBJ2-3
CASSLTPFLGSSYEQYF,TRBV5-6,TRBJ2-7
CASSPQRERSYNEQFF,TRBV28,TRBJ2-1
CASSQEPEGVYEQYF,TRBV4-3,TRBJ2-7
CASSLAAGGDQETQYF,TRBV7-8,TRBJ2-5
CASISIRGDNYGYTF,TRBV19,TRBJ1-2
CASRVENTEAFF,TRBV7-9,TRBJ1-1
CASSYTGGSGEQFF,TRBV28,TRBJ2-1
CARPGQGGPEAFF,TRBV19,TRBJ1-1
CASRRRDRVGETQYF,TRBV7-8,TRBJ2-5
CASSWAVEYQETQYF,TRBV4-2,TRBJ2-5
CASDRTSGRAEDTQYF,TRBV7-2,TRBJ2-3
CASSEPTGGIHEQYF,TRBV6-1,TRBJ2-7
CASSPPTIPLNYEQYF,TRBV18,TRBJ2-7
CASSSQGPEAFF,TRBV9,TRBJ1-1
CASSFGTSVSTSTDTQYF,TRBV7-9,TRBJ2-3
CASSPPLGYQETQYF,TRBV18,TRBJ2-5